This T cell receptor (beta chain) was sequenced for a study of tumor-infiltrating lymphocytes in primary liver carcinoma. Study at large: Participating patients were men and women between 30 and 69 years old.

Broader study findings: It was in tumors, not blood, that the top-250-clone fraction was significantly higher (p = 0.039).

The researchers produced TCR beta cDNA from around 0.5 ug total RNA with a constant-region primer. Slightly modified ARM-PCR, run as three nested multiplex PCR rounds, produced the TCR beta libraries. TCRdb itself ran the multiplex PCR reads through MiXCR, one entry per CDR3 protein. Here the sample spans 300,000 to 350,000 distinct CDR3 sequences, around three fifths being singletons. Extraction also yielded germline DNA, while blood RNA was obtained from unsorted whole blood. The authors collected roughly 4.1 milliliters of peripheral blood before surgery. In this sample, this clonotype turned up a few times. Antigen: not known. A much more abundant neighbour one base away suggests this may be a read error. The sequenced material came from peripheral blood. The receptor was derived from a woman in her twenties or thirties with primary liver carcinoma and hepatitis B virus infection.

CDR3 nucleotides: TGTGCCAGCAGCTTCCTACAGGGGCCCAAAGCCGGGGAGCTGTTTTTT. This codes for CASSFLQGPKAGELFF. The genes are TRBV11-2 and TRBJ2-2, with 7 bases lining up with TRBD1. CDR1 SGHAT and CDR2 FQNNGV come from the germline V gene. V trimming: 3 bases; J trimming: 6 bases; junction bases outside the gene matches: 10. This CDR3 comprises 16 residues. The complete variable domain, with remaining parts taken from reference TRBV11-2 and TRBJ2-2, reads EAGVAQSPRYKIIEKRQSVAFWCNPISGHATLYWYQQILGQGPKLLIQFQNNGVVDDSQLPKDRFSAERLKGVDSTLKIQPAKLEDSAVYLCASSFLQGPKAGELFFGEGSRLTVL.